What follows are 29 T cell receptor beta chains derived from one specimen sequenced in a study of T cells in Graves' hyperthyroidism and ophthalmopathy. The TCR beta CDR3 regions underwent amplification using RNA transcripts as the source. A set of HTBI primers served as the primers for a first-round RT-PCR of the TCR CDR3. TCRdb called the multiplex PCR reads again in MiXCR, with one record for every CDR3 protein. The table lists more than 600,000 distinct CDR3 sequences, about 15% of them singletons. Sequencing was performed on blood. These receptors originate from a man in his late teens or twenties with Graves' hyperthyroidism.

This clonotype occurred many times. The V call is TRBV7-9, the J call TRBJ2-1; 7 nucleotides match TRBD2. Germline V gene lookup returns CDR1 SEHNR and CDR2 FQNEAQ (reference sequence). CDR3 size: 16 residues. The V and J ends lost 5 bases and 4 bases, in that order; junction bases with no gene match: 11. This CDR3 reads CASSQAGGSKYNEQFF. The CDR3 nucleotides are TGTGCCAGCAGCCAAGCGGGCGGGAGTAAGTACAATGAGCAGTTCTTC.

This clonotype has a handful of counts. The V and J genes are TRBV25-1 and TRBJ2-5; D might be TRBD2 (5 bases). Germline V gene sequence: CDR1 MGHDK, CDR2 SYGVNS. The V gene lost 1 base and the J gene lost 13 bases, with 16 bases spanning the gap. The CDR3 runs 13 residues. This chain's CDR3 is CASSESKSGDLYF. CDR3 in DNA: TGTGCCAGCAGTGAATCGAAAAGCGGAGACCTGTACTTC.

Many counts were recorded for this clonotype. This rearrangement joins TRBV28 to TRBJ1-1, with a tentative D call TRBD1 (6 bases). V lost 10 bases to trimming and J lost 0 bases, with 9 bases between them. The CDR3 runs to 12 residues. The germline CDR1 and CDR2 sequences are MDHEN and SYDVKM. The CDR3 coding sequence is TGTGCCACAGGGGATATGAACACTGAAGCTTTCTTT. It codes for CATGDMNTEAFF.

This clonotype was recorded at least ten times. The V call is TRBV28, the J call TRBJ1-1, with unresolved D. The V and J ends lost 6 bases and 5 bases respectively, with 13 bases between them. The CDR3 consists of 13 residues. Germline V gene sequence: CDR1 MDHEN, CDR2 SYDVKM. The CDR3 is CASRDGYRTEAFF. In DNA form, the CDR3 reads TGTGCCAGCAGGGACGGATATAGGACTGAAGCTTTCTTT.

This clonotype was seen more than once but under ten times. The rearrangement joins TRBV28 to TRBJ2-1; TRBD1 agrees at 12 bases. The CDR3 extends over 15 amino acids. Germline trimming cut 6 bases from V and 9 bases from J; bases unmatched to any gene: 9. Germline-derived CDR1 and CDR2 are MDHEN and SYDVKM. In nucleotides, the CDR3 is TGTGCCAGCAGGCCACCGGGACAGGGGGCAGGTGAGCAGTTCTTC. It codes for CASRPPGQGAGEQFF.

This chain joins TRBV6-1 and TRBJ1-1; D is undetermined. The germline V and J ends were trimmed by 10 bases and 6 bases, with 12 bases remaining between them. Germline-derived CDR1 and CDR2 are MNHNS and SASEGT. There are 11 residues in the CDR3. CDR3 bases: TGTGCCACCGCCGTAGGCCCTGAAGCTTTCTTT. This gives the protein CATAVGPEAFF.

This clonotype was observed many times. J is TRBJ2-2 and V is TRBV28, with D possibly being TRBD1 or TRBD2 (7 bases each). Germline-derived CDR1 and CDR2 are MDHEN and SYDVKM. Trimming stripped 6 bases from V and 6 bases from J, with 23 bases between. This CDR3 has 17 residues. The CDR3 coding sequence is TGTGCCAGCAGACTAACCCAGGGGGGGGGCAGCGCCGGGGAGCTGTTTTTT. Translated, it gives CASRLTQGGGSAGELFF. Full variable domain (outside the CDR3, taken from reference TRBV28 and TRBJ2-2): DVKVTQSSRYLVKRTGEKVFLECVQDMDHENMFWYRQDPGLGLRLIYFSYDVKMKEKGDIPEGYSVSREKKERFSLILESASTNQTSMYLCASRLTQGGGSAGELFFGEGSRLTVL.

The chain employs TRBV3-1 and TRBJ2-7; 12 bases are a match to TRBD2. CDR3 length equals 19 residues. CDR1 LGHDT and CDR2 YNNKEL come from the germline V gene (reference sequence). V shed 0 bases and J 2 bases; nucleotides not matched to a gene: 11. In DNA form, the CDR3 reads TGTGCCAGCAGCCAAGATCGCCCACGACTAGCGGGAGAAGCCTACGAGCAGTACTTC. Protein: CASSQDRPRLAGEAYEQYF.

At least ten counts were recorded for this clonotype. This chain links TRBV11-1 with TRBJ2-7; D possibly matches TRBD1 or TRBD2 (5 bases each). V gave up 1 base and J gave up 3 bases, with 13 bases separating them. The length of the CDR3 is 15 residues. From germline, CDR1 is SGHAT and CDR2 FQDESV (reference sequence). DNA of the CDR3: TGTGCCAGCAGCTTAGGACGGGGCTTAAACTACGAGCAGTACTTC. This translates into CASSLGRGLNYEQYF.

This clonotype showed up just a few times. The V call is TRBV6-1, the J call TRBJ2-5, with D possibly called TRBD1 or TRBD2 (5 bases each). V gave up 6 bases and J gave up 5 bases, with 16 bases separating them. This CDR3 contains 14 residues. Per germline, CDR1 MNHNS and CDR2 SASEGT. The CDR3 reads CASRPGPGMETQYF. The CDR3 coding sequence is TGTGCCAGCAGGCCGGGACCGGGCATGGAGACCCAGTACTTC.

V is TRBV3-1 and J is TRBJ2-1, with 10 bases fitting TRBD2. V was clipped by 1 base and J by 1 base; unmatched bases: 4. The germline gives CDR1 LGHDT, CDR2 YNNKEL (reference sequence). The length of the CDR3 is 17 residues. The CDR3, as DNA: TGTGCCAGCAGCCAAGGGACTAGCGGTAAGTCCTACAATGAGCAGTTCTTC. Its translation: CASSQGTSGKSYNEQFF.

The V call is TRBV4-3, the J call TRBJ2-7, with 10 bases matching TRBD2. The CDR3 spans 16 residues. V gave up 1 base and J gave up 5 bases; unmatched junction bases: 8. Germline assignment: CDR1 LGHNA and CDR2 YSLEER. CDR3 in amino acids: CASSQGNSGRTHEQYF. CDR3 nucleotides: TGCGCCAGCAGCCAAGGAAATAGCGGGAGGACCCACGAGCAGTACTTC.

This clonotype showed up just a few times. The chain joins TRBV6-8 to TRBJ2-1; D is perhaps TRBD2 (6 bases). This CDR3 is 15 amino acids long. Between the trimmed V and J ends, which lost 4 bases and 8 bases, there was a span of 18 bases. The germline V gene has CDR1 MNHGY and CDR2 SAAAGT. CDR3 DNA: TGTGCCAGCAGTTTTACCTGGACTACCTTCCATGAGCAGTTCTTC. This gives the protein CASSFTWTTFHEQFF.

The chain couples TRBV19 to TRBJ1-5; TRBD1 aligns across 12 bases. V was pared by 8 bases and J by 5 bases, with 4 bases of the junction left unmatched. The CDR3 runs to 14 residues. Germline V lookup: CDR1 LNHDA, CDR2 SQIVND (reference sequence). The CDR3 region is CASWDRGPDQPQHF. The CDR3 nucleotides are TGTGCCAGTTGGGACAGGGGGCCCGATCAGCCCCAGCATTTT.

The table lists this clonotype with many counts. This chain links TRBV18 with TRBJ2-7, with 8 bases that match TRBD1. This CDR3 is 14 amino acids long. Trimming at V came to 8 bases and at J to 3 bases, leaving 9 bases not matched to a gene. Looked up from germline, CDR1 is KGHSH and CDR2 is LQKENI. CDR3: CASSPGQERYEQYF. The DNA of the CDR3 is TGTGCCAGCAGCCCGGGACAGGAACGCTACGAGCAGTACTTC.

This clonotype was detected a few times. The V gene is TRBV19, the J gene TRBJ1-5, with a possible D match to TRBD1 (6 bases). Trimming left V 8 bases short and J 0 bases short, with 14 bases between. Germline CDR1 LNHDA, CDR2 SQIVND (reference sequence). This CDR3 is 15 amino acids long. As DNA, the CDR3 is TGTGCCAGTGTTCTGGGGGCACGTAGCAATCAGCCCCAGCATTTT. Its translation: CASVLGARSNQPQHF.

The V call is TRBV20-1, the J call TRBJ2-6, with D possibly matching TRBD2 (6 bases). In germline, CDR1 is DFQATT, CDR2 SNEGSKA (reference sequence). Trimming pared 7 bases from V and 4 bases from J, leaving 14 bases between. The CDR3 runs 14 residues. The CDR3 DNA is TGCAGTGTTTTTGCGGGGTCGGGGGCCAACGTCCTGACTTTC. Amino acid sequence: CSVFAGSGANVLTF.

CDR3 nucleotide sequence: TGCGCCAGCAGAGCCGGGACTAGCGCCTACGAGCAGTACTTC. Its protein is CASRAGTSAYEQYF. The chain is built from TRBV5-1 and TRBJ2-7; 10 bases are a match to TRBD2. Germline V CDR1 and CDR2: SGHRS, YFSETQ. The CDR3 totals 14 residues. V shed 5 bases, J shed 2 bases, and the junction held 4 bases outside the gene matches.

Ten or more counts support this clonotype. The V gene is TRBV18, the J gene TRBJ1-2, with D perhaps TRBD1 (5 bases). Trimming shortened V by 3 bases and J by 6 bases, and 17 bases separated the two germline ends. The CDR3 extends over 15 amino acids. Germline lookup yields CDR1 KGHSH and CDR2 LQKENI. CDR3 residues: CASSPVDTISNGYTF. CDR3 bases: TGTGCCAGCTCACCGGTGGACACCATCAGCAATGGCTACACCTTC.

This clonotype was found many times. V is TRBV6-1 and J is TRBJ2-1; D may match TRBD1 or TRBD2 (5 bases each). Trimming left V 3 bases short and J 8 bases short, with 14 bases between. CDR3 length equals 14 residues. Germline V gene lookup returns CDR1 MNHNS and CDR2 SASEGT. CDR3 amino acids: CASSDPNRGDEQFF. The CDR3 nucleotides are TGTGCCAGCAGTGACCCCAATAGAGGGGATGAGCAGTTCTTC.

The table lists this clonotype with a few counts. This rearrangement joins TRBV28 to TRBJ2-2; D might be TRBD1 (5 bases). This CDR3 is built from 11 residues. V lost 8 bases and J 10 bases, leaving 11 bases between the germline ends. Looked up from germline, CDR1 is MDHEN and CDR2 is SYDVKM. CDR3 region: CASLDSEELFF. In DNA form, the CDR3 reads TGTGCCAGCCTTGACAGCGAGGAGCTGTTTTTT.

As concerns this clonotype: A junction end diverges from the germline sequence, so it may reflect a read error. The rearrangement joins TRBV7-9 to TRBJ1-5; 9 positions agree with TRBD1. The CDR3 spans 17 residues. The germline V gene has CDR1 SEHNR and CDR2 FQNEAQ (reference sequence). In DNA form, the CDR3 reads TGCGCCAGCAGCCATCAACCGGGACAGGGTAGCAATCAGCCCCAGCATTTT. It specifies CASSHQPGQGSNQPQHF.

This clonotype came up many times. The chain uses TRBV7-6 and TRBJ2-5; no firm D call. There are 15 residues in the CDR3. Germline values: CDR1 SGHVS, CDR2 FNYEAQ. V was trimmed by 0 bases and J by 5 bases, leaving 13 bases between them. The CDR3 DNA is TGTGCCAGCAGCTTAGCGCGAGTAGCTTTGGAGACCCAGTACTTC. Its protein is CASSLARVALETQYF.

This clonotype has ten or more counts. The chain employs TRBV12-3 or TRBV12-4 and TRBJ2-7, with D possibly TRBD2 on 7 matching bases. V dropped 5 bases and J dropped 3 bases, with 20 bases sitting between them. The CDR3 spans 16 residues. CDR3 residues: CASSPEGGGGIYEQYF. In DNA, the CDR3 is TGTGCCAGCAGTCCCGAAGGGGGGGGCGGGATCTACGAGCAGTACTTC.

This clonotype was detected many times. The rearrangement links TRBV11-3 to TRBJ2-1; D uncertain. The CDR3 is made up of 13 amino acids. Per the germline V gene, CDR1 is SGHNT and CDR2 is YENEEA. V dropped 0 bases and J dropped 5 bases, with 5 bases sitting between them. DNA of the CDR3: TGTGCCAGCAGCTTAGACTGGGACAATGAGCAGTTCTTC. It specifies CASSLDWDNEQFF.

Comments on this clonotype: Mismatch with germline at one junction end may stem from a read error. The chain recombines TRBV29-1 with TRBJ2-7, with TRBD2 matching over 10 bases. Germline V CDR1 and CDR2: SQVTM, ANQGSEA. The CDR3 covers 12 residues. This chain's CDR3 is CSVGTSDYEQCF. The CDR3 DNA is TGCAGCGTCGGGACTAGCGACTACGAGCAGTGCTTC.

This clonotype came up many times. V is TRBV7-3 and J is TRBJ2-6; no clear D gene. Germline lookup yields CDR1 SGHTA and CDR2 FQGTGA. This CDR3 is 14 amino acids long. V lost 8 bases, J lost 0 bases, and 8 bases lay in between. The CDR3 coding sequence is TGTGCCAGCGGTCCGGGCTCTGGGGCCAACGTCCTGACTTTC. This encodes CASGPGSGANVLTF.

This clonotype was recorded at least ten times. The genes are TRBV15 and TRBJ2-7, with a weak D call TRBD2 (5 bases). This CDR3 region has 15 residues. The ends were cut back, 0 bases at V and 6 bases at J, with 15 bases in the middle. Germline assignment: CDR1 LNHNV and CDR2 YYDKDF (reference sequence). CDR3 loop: CATSRDRDYQREQYF. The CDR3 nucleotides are TGTGCCACCAGCAGAGATCGTGACTACCAACGCGAGCAGTACTTC.

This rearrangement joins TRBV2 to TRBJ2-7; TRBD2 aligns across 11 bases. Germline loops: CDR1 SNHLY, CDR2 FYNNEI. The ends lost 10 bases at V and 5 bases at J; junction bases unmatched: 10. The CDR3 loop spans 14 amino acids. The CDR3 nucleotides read TGTGCCACCCAACCGACTAGCGGGACTAACGAGCAGTACTTC. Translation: CATQPTSGTNEQYF.